One and the same sample provided the 32 T cell receptor beta chains below, sequenced in a study of CD8 T cells in ankylosing spondylitis. TCRdb used MiXCR to reprocess the 5' RACE reads, holding one entry per CDR3 protein. The table includes tens of thousands of distinct CDR3 sequences, around 6.5% detected once. The specimen sequenced was synovial fluid, either unsorted or a sorted T cell fraction (not recorded which). The receptors shown here come from a male donor with ankylosing spondylitis.

This clonotype has a count of ten or more. The chain uses TRBV3-1 and TRBJ2-5; D not resolved. The ends were cut back, 4 bases at V and 2 bases at J, with 14 bases in the middle. The CDR3 consists of 15 residues. Germline CDR1 reads LGHDT; CDR2 reads YNNKEL (reference sequence). The CDR3 nucleotides read TGTGCCAGCAGCCCGACGGAAGTGGGGCAAGAGACCCAGTACTTC. Translated: CASSPTEVGQETQYF.

This clonotype turned up a few times. The chain recombines TRBV7-3 with TRBJ2-1; D gene ambiguous. CDR3 size: 16 residues. CDR1 and CDR2 (germline): SGHTA, FQGTGA. Between the trimmed V and J ends, which lost 5 bases and 0 bases, there was a span of 14 bases. The CDR3 spells CASSPLADASYNEQFF. CDR3 nucleotide sequence: TGTGCCAGCAGCCCATTAGCAGACGCCTCCTACAATGAGCAGTTCTTC.

Of note for this clonotype: A junction boundary mismatches the germline segment, possibly from a read error. The chain couples TRBV28 to TRBJ2-6, with D perhaps matching TRBD2 (6 bases). Germline lookup yields CDR1 MDHEN and CDR2 SYDVKM. CDR3 length: 16 amino acids. The CDR3 DNA sequence: TGTGCCAGCAGTCCCCCGGGAGCCTCTGGGGCCAACGTCATGACTTTC. Protein product: CASSPPGASGANVMTF.

The rearrangement joins TRBV11-3 to TRBJ2-2; 7 nucleotides match TRBD2. Germline V gives CDR1 SGHNT, CDR2 YENEEA. Trimming took 7 bases from V and 6 from J; bases not matched to a gene: 8. The CDR3 runs 14 residues. For the CDR3, the DNA is TGTGCCAGCACCTTCCAGCGGGGATCCGGGGAGCTGTTTTTT. Amino acids: CASTFQRGSGELFF.

This clonotype was found many times. The gene calls are TRBV11-1 and TRBJ2-5; 7 bases map to TRBD2. This CDR3 is built from 16 residues. J lost 0 bases, V lost 5 bases, and 9 bases had no gene match. Germline-derived CDR1 and CDR2 are SGHAT and FQDESV (reference sequence). The CDR3 loop is CASSPIGLADQETQYF. The DNA of the CDR3 is TGTGCCAGCAGCCCGATTGGGCTAGCGGACCAAGAGACCCAGTACTTC.

The table lists this clonotype with many counts. This sequence joins TRBV10-3 and TRBJ1-1; a possible D gene is TRBD1 (6 bases). CDR1 and CDR2 (germline): ENHRY, SYGVKD. V was cut by 7 bases and J by 5 bases, with 11 bases left in between. The CDR3 runs to 12 residues. CDR3 coding DNA: TGTGCCATCAAGGACAGCGGGACTGAAGCTTTCTTT. Protein product: CAIKDSGTEAFF.

This clonotype was observed a handful of times. This sequence joins TRBV7-2 and TRBJ2-1, with D unclear. Germline lookup yields CDR1 SGHTA and CDR2 FQGNSA. Trimming shortened V by 5 bases and J by 7 bases, and 9 bases separated the two germline ends. This CDR3 comprises 12 residues. CDR3 loop: CASSPPWNEQFF. The CDR3 coding sequence is TGTGCCAGCAGCCCCCCGTGGAATGAGCAGTTCTTC.

This clonotype was observed at least ten times. This sequence joins TRBV7-3 and TRBJ2-1; 7 positions agree with TRBD2. Germline lookup yields CDR1 SGHTA and CDR2 FQGTGA. The ends lost 2 bases at V and 8 bases at J; junction bases unmatched: 9. CDR3 size: 15 residues. The DNA of the CDR3 is TGTGCCAGCAGCTTACGACTAGCCTCGATCGATGAGCAGTTCTTC. Translating it yields CASSLRLASIDEQFF.

This clonotype was counted only a few times. This chain joins TRBV10-2 and TRBJ2-7; 7 nucleotides line up with TRBD1. V shed 2 bases, J shed 4 bases, and the junction held 14 bases outside the gene matches. Germline V gene sequence: CDR1 WSHSY, CDR2 SAAADI. CDR3 length equals 17 residues. DNA of the CDR3: TGCGCCAGCAGTGAGCCCCCGACAGGGACGCTCGGGTACGAGCAGTACTTC. Encoded protein: CASSEPPTGTLGYEQYF.

This clonotype was counted only a few times. CDR3 bases: TGCGCCAGCAGCGCTTCAGGGGGCGCAACGGGCGAGCAGTACTTC. It encodes CASSASGGATGEQYF. This chain links TRBV5-1 with TRBJ2-7, with 8 bases matching TRBD1. Per germline, CDR1 SGHRS and CDR2 YFSETQ. The CDR3 has 15 amino acids. Germline trimming cut 4 bases from V and 6 bases from J; bases unmatched to any gene: 12. Together with reference TRBV5-1 and TRBJ2-7, the CDR3 gives the full variable domain: KAGVTQTPRYLIKTRGQQVTLSCSPISGHRSVSWYQQTPGQGLQFLFEYFSETQRNKGNFPGRFSGRQFSNSRSEMNVSTLELGDSALYLCASSASGGATGEQYFGPGTRLTVT.

This chain links TRBV4-1 with TRBJ2-1; TRBD2 is a possible D gene (6 bases). This CDR3 comprises 16 residues. V was shortened by 1 base and J by 3 bases, with 13 bases between the two germline ends. Germline CDR1 and CDR2: MGHRA and YSYEKL. The CDR3 coding sequence is TGCGCCAGCAGCCAAGGCCCGGGGGTTAACTACAATGAGCAGTTCTTC. As protein: CASSQGPGVNYNEQFF.

This clonotype came up many times. The rearrangement links TRBV20-1 to TRBJ2-5; D not resolved. The CDR3 totals 15 residues. The V gene lost 3 bases and the J gene lost 2 bases, with 16 bases spanning the gap. CDR1 is DFQATT, CDR2 SNEGSKA, per germline (reference sequence). The CDR3 DNA follows: TGCAGTGCTAGCGGACGTGTTTTTGGGCAAGAGACCCAGTACTTC. It yields the protein CSASGRVFGQETQYF.

This clonotype was seen many times. The chain joins TRBV28 to TRBJ2-2, with TRBD2 as a possible D gene (5 bases). Deletions cut 3 bases from V and 0 bases from J, with 11 bases between. The CDR3 has 16 residues. Germline values: CDR1 MDHEN, CDR2 SYDVKM. CDR3 loop: CASSFPGKANTGELFF. The CDR3, as DNA: TGTGCCAGCAGTTTCCCCGGGAAGGCGAACACCGGGGAGCTGTTTTTT.

The chain links TRBV7-2 to TRBJ2-7; the D gene is possibly TRBD2 (5 bases). The V and J ends lost 3 bases and 0 bases respectively, with 9 bases between them. The CDR3 covers 14 residues. CDR1 is SGHTA and CDR2 is FQGNSA in the germline V gene. The CDR3 loop is CASSLRASSYEQYF. The CDR3, as DNA: TGTGCCAGCAGCTTGCGGGCCAGCTCCTACGAGCAGTACTTC.

This clonotype was recorded many times. This chain uses TRBV15 with TRBJ2-3; D is perhaps TRBD2 (6 bases). In germline, CDR1 is LNHNV, CDR2 YYDKDF (reference sequence). Trimming stripped 5 bases from V and 5 bases from J, with 14 bases between. The CDR3 contains 14 residues. The CDR3 sequence is CATSAGPTGDTQYF. In DNA, the CDR3 is TGTGCCACCAGCGCGGGGCCGACGGGAGATACGCAGTATTTT.

This clonotype came up many times. This CDR3 is CASTYGDWHHEQFF. The CDR3 nucleotides read TGTGCCAGCACCTACGGGGACTGGCATCATGAGCAGTTCTTC. The genes are TRBV6-2 or TRBV6-3 and TRBJ2-1, with a tentative D call TRBD2 (6 bases). This CDR3 is built from 14 residues. Germline values: CDR1 MNHEY, CDR2 SVGEGT. Trimming stripped 7 bases from V and 8 bases from J, with 18 bases between.

This clonotype showed up many times. This chain connects TRBV29-1 to TRBJ2-7, with 7 bases matching TRBD2. The CDR3 loop spans 13 amino acids. Trimming removed 3 bases from V and 4 bases from J; junction bases left unmatched: 6. Looked up from germline, CDR1 is SQVTM and CDR2 is ANQGSEA. CDR3 amino acids: CSVDRGRGYEQYF. The CDR3 DNA reads as TGCAGCGTTGATCGGGGGAGGGGATACGAGCAGTACTTC.

This clonotype was seen repeatedly, ten times or more. The genes are TRBV10-3 and TRBJ1-3; TRBD1 aligns across 8 bases. Trimming cost V 7 bases and J 3 bases; bases outside gene matches: 8. The CDR3 is made up of 15 amino acids. Germline loops: CDR1 ENHRY, CDR2 SYGVKD. CDR3 nucleotides: TGTGCCATCATGGGGGCCGGGACAGGTGGAAACACCATATATTTT. This sequence encodes CAIMGAGTGGNTIYF.

This clonotype was picked up a small number of times. This chain joins TRBV11-1 and TRBJ2-1; weak D call: TRBD2 (6 bases). The length of the CDR3 is 16 residues. Germline values: CDR1 SGHAT, CDR2 FQDESV (reference sequence). V lost 1 base and J 9 bases, leaving 19 bases between the germline ends. CDR3 DNA: TGTGCCAGCAGCTTAGGAGGCGAGACTAGACGCGGTGAGCAGTTCTTC. This sequence encodes CASSLGGETRRGEQFF.

The rearrangement uses TRBV18 and TRBJ2-2; D may match TRBD1 or TRBD2 (5 bases each). The CDR3 consists of 14 residues. The germline V gene encodes CDR1 KGHSH and CDR2 LQKENI. Trimming shortened V by 3 bases and J by 3 bases, and 8 bases separated the two germline ends. The CDR3 coding sequence is TGTGCCAGCTCACCTCCGGGACACACCGGGGAGCTGTTTTTT. Protein: CASSPPGHTGELFF. The complete variable domain, with remaining parts taken from reference TRBV18 and TRBJ2-2, reads NAGVMQNPRHLVRRRGQEARLRCSPMKGHSHVYWYRQLPEEGLKFMVYLQKENIIDESGMPKERFSAEFPKEGPSILRIQQVVRGDSAAYFCASSPPGHTGELFFGEGSRLTVL.

There are many counts of this clonotype. The V call is TRBV5-1, the J call TRBJ2-3, with D possibly TRBD1 on 5 matching bases. The V gene's germline CDR1 is SGHRS and CDR2 YFSETQ. CDR3 size: 19 residues. V gave up 4 bases and J gave up 6 bases, with 30 bases separating them. The DNA for the CDR3 is TGCGCCAGCAGCCTTAGACCACCAGGAAGTCTGCAGGGTGCGGATACGCAGTATTTT. Translation gives CASSLRPPGSLQGADTQYF.

This clonotype has at least ten counts. This chain uses TRBV7-2 with TRBJ1-4; D is unclear. The germline V and J ends were trimmed by 2 bases and 2 bases, with 9 bases remaining between them. From germline, CDR1 is SGHTA and CDR2 FQGNSA. The CDR3 spans 15 residues. The CDR3 sequence is CASSLNGPTNEKLFF. The CDR3 DNA follows: TGTGCCAGCAGCTTAAATGGTCCTACTAATGAAAAACTGTTTTTT. Combining the CDR3 with reference TRBV7-2 and TRBJ1-4 gives the whole variable domain GAGVSQSPSNKVTEKGKDVELRCDPISGHTALYWYRQSLGQGLEFLIYFQGNSAPDKSGLPSDRFSAERTGGSVSTLTIQRTQQEDSAVYLCASSLNGPTNEKLFFGSGTQLSVL.

This clonotype was observed many times. The chain combines TRBV5-8 with TRBJ2-1, with TRBD1 identical over 12 bases. The V gene's germline CDR1 is SGHTS and CDR2 YDEGEE. V gave up 10 bases and J gave up 6 bases; unmatched junction bases: 5. The CDR3 has 13 amino acids. CDR3 in DNA: TGTGCCTACCGGGACAGGGGGCTCAATGAGCAGTTCTTC. Its protein product is CAYRDRGLNEQFF.

This clonotype was seen more than once but under ten times. The rearrangement uses TRBV28 and TRBJ2-1; D is ambiguous. CDR3 length equals 14 residues. V gave up 5 bases and J gave up 2 bases, with 10 bases separating them. The germline V gene encodes CDR1 MDHEN and CDR2 SYDVKM. Here the CDR3 DNA reads TGTGCCAGCAGTCCAACAAACGCCTACAATGAGCAGTTCTTC. It is translated as CASSPTNAYNEQFF.

This clonotype was seen repeatedly, ten times or more. The CDR3 DNA sequence: TGTGCCAGCAGCTACCGCGTGGGGGGGGACGAGCAGTACTTC. This encodes CASSYRVGGDEQYF. The genes are TRBV7-2 and TRBJ2-7, with 7 bases identical to TRBD2. Trimming took 4 bases from V and 5 from J; bases not matched to a gene: 8. The CDR3 contains 14 residues. The germline V gene has CDR1 SGHTA and CDR2 FQGNSA.

This clonotype was detected many times. The chain recombines TRBV5-1 with TRBJ2-4; 8 bases agree with TRBD1. CDR3 length equals 15 residues. The ends lost 0 bases at V and 7 bases at J; junction bases unmatched: 6. The germline V gene has CDR1 SGHRS and CDR2 YFSETQ. The CDR3 reads CASSLASGGRNIQYF. The CDR3 region has the DNA TGCGCCAGCAGCTTGGCCTCAGGGGGCCGGAACATTCAGTACTTC.

This clonotype was recorded a few times. CDR3 residues: CAISEPHYNEQFF. Written as DNA, the CDR3 is TGTGCCATCAGTGAGCCTCACTACAATGAGCAGTTCTTC. This rearrangement joins TRBV10-3 to TRBJ2-1; D not certain. Germline CDR1 ENHRY, CDR2 SYGVKD. V gave up 2 bases and J gave up 3 bases, with 5 bases separating them. The CDR3 is 13 amino acids.

This clonotype was recorded many times. The V and J genes are TRBV7-2 and TRBJ2-1; TRBD1 aligns across 7 bases. V was clipped by 5 bases and J by 4 bases; unmatched bases: 5. This CDR3 has 14 amino acids. Looked up from germline, CDR1 is SGHTA and CDR2 is FQGNSA. CDR3 sequence reads: CASSVDRDYNEQFF. Written as DNA, the CDR3 is TGTGCCAGCAGCGTCGACAGGGATTACAATGAGCAGTTCTTC. Supplemented by reference TRBV7-2 and TRBJ2-1, the full variable domain reads GAGVSQSPSNKVTEKGKDVELRCDPISGHTALYWYRQSLGQGLEFLIYFQGNSAPDKSGLPSDRFSAERTGGSVSTLTIQRTQQEDSAVYLCASSVDRDYNEQFFGPGTRLTVL.

This clonotype has at least ten counts. J is TRBJ2-7 and V is TRBV28; either TRBD1 or TRBD2 may supply D (5 bases each). Germline V gene lookup returns CDR1 MDHEN and CDR2 SYDVKM. Trimming left V 6 bases short and J 7 bases short, with 19 bases between. The CDR3 has 14 residues. Here the CDR3 reads CASRKAGTPGEQYF. In DNA, the CDR3 is TGTGCCAGCAGGAAAGCCGGGACCCCGGGGGAGCAGTACTTC.

This clonotype was seen at least ten times. The rearrangement uses TRBV28 and TRBJ1-4; 9 nucleotides agree with TRBD1. The CDR3 has 16 amino acids. Germline lookup yields CDR1 MDHEN and CDR2 SYDVKM. With V trimmed by 5 bases and J by 8 bases, 12 bases remained unmatched. The CDR3 coding sequence is TGTGCCAGCAGTCCTCCATCCGGGACAGGGAAGGAAAAACTGTTTTTT. Its protein product is CASSPPSGTGKEKLFF.

The V and J genes are TRBV28 and TRBJ2-7; D is possibly TRBD1 (5 bases). The CDR3 length is 11 residues. Trimming shortened V by 7 bases and J by 7 bases, and 11 bases separated the two germline ends. Looked up from germline, CDR1 is MDHEN and CDR2 is SYDVKM. CDR3 coding DNA: TGTGCCAGCACTGGGGCTCGAGAGCAGTACTTC. Residues: CASTGAREQYF. Full variable domain (rest looked up from reference TRBV28 and TRBJ2-7): DVKVTQSSRYLVKRTGEKVFLECVQDMDHENMFWYRQDPGLGLRLIYFSYDVKMKEKGDIPEGYSVSREKKERFSLILESASTNQTSMYLCASTGAREQYFGPGTRLTVT.

This clonotype was counted between two and nine times. The rearrangement joins TRBV3-1 to TRBJ1-2, with D maybe TRBD1 (5 bases). This CDR3 spans 15 amino acids. Per the germline V gene, CDR1 is LGHDT and CDR2 is YNNKEL (reference sequence). Trimming took 0 bases from V and 5 from J, leaving 13 bases between them. Here the CDR3 reads CASSQDIPGRYGYTF. In nucleotides, the CDR3 is TGTGCCAGCAGCCAAGATATCCCGGGACGTTATGGCTACACCTTC.